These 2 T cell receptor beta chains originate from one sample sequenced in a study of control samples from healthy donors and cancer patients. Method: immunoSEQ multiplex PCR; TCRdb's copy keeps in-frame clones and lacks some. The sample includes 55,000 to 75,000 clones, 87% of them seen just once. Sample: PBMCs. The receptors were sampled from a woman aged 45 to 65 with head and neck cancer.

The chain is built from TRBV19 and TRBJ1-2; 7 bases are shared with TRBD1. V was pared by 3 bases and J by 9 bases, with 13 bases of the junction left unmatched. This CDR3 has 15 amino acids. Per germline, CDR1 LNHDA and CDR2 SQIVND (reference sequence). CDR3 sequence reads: CASSIGTDFPRSYTF. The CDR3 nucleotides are TGTGCCAGTAGTATCGGGACAGACTTCCCGAGGAGCTACACCTTC.

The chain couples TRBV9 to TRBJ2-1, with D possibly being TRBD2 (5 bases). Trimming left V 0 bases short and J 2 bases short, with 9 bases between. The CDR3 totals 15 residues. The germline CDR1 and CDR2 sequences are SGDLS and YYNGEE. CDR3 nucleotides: TGTGCCAGCAGCGTAGCTGCGGAGGCCTACAATGAGCAGTTCTTC. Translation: CASSVAAEAYNEQFF.